The rows below give T cell receptor beta chains drawn from one sample of a study of shared clonotypes between healthy human individuals. Only in-frame clones appear in the TCRdb table, and some are missing; sequencing was by immunoSEQ multiplex PCR. This sample has more than 1,200,000 clones; around 98.5% occur once, and the top ten carry around 0.38%. Material for sequencing was naive CD4+ T cells sorted from blood. These receptors were taken from a man aged 25 to 40 in good health. The CDR3 runs from the conserved cysteine through the conserved F or W. D genes are given only for firm matches. Size is stated for part of the rows, as once, few or many counts, or as a class when the clone is expanded.

TRBV28	.	TRBJ2-2	TRBD1	TGTGCCAGCAGTTACAGGGGGATCACCGGGGAGCTGTTTTTT	CASSYRGITGELFF
TRBV7-6	.	TRBJ1-1	.	TGTGCCAGCAGCTTAGCGGCCGGGCCCCCCATGATGAACACTGAAGCTTTCTTT	CASSLAAGPPMMNTEAFF
TRBV7-8	.	TRBJ2-2	TRBD2	TGTGCCAGCAGCTTAGCGCGTTCTAGCGGGAGTTCCTACGGGGAGCTGTTTTTT	CASSLARSSGSSYGELFF
TRBV4-2	.	TRBJ2-7	.	TGTGCCAGCAGCCAAGTGTCTAGGCACGAGCAGTACTTC	CASSQVSRHEQYF
TRBV7-2	.	TRBJ2-7	TRBD1	TGTGCCAGCAGCCTGGGACAGAGTACCTACGAGCAGTACTTC	CASSLGQSTYEQYF
TRBV7-9	.	TRBJ1-2	.	TGTGCCAGCAGCTTCCCCGAGGATGGCTACACCTTC	CASSFPEDGYTF
TRBV5-1	.	TRBJ2-7	.	TGCGCCAGCACTATGTGGGGCGCGAGACATGAGGGTGGAGAGCAGTACTTC	CASTMWGARHEGGEQYF
TRBV6-9	.	TRBJ2-5	.	TGTGCCAGCCTCACTACGGGCAGCCAAGAGACCCAGTACTTC	CASLTTGSQETQYF
TRBV6-4	.	TRBJ2-5	TRBD2	TGTGCCAGCAGTGGCGGTGGGACTAGCGGGACCCCGTACCAAGAGACCCAGTACTTC	CASSGGGTSGTPYQETQYF
TRBV6-5	.	TRBJ1-5	.	TGTGCCAGCAGTTACAGGGCTGATCAGCCCCAGCATTTT	CASSYRADQPQHF
TRBV7-6	.	TRBJ1-4	.	TGTGCCAGCAGCCCATCGTTAGTGCCAACTAATGAAAAACTGTTTTTT	CASSPSLVPTNEKLFF
TRBV5-1	.	TRBJ2-2	.	TGCGCCAGCAGCCCGTTGCCTGGCGGGGAGCTGTTTTTT	CASSPLPGGELFF
TRBV28	.	TRBJ2-7	.	TGTGCCAGCAGTAGCCATAGCTCCTACGAGCAGTACTTC	CASSSHSSYEQYF
TRBV10-3	few	TRBJ2-5	.	TGTGCCATCAGTGAGTCTCAAGAGACCCAGTACTTC	CAISESQETQYF
TRBV4-1	.	TRBJ2-4	TRBD2	TGCGCCAGCAGCCAAGTGGGGACAGTCAGCGGGAGGCTCTACATTCAGTACTTC	CASSQVGTVSGRLYIQYF
TRBV4-3	.	TRBJ2-3	.	TGCGCCAGCAGCCAAGATCCCGGCCCTACGCAGTATTTT	CASSQDPGPTQYF
TRBV19	.	TRBJ2-7	TRBD2	TGTGCCAGTAGTAAGGTTCCGGGACTAGCGGGAGTGCTATCCTACGAGCAGTACTTC	CASSKVPGLAGVLSYEQYF
TRBV14	.	TRBJ1-4	TRBD1	TGTGCCAGCAGCCAAGTTGCCGGGACAGGCCTTAATGAAAAACTGTTTTTT	CASSQVAGTGLNEKLFF
TRBV5-1	.	TRBJ1-2	TRBD1	TGCGCCAGCAGCGCTGACAGGGCGGGAGTGGGCGGTGGCTACACCTTC	CASSADRAGVGGGYTF
TRBV13	.	TRBJ2-1	TRBD2	TGTGCCAGCAGTTTTTATTCACTAGCGGGAGGGCAGTTCTTC	CASSFYSLAGGQFF
TRBV5-6	.	TRBJ2-7	.	TGTGCCAGCAGCTTGGCCACACGAGGGTCCTACGAGCAGTACTTC	CASSLATRGSYEQYF
TRBV7-3	.	TRBJ2-2	TRBD1	TGTGCCAGCAGAGATCGGACAGGGGAGGGCGGGGAGCTGTTTTTT	CASRDRTGEGGELFF
TRBV5-1	.	TRBJ2-1	.	TGCGCCAGCAGCTTGGTTCTGGCAGACTACAATGAGCAGTTCTTC	CASSLVLADYNEQFF
TRBV29-1	.	TRBJ1-2	.	TGCAGCGACAGGGACCCTGGCTACACCTTC	CSDRDPGYTF
TRBV5-5	.	TRBJ1-5	.	TGTGCCAGCAGCGTAGTAGGGGATCAGCCCCAGCATTTT	CASSVVGDQPQHF
TRBV29-1	.	TRBJ1-3	.	TGCAGCGTCGGACAGTTGGGAGGAAACACCATATATTTT	CSVGQLGGNTIYF
TRBV7-2	.	TRBJ2-3	TRBD1	TGTGCCAGCAGCTCCAGGGGGCGCGGGCAGTATTTT	CASSSRGRGQYF
TRBV28	.	TRBJ2-3	TRBD1	TGTGCCAGCAGGCGGGCAGGGGGCCCCGCCGATACGCAGTATTTT	CASRRAGGPADTQYF
TRBV19	.	TRBJ2-7	TRBD2	TGTGCCAGTAGTAAGGCGGGAGCTACCTACGAGCAGTACTTC	CASSKAGATYEQYF
TRBV5-4	.	TRBJ2-7	.	TGTGCCAGCAGCTTGGCTGGAACCTACGAGCAGTACTTC	CASSLAGTYEQYF
TRBV9	.	TRBJ1-4	.	TGTGCCAGCAGCGTAGTAGGGGGAACTAATGAAAAACTGTTTTTT	CASSVVGGTNEKLFF